This entry concerns a single T cell receptor (beta chain). Its antigen remains unidentified. These data belong to a study of cytomegalovirus exposure and HLA in healthy donors. This CDR3 is built from 16 residues. CDR1 MRHNA and CDR2 SNTAGT come from the germline V gene. V was clipped by 0 bases and J by 4 bases; unmatched bases: 6. With 60 Vbeta and 13 Jbeta primers, the PCR was carried out. TCRdb's copy holds only in-frame clones and misses some; the assay was immunoSEQ multiplex PCR. The table includes about 170,000 clones, 75% to 90% detected once. Though probably carrying unrecorded immune exposures, donors were nominally healthy at sampling. General study results and limits: Later on, analysis showed that most CMV-associated TCR beta chains appeared to be HLA-restricted.

The J gene is TRBJ1-5, the V gene TRBV6-4; 7 nucleotides align to TRBD1. The sequenced material came from PBMCs. The receptor was isolated from a girl aged 2-9 years in good health and CMV-seropositive. The CDR3 DNA reads TGTGCCAGCAGTGACTCGACAGGGACGAGTAATCAGCCCCAGCATTTT. It translates to CASSDSTGTSNQPQHF.